Each of the 3 T cell receptor beta chains below was sequenced from the same sample in a study of T cell repertoires in cytomegalovirus infection. Their antigen targets remain unknown. Via MiXCR, TCRdb re-called the reads, giving one row per CDR3 protein. The sample shows 20,000 to 25,000 distinct CDR3 sequences, approximately 46% of them seen only once. The source material was CD8+ T cells from cultured PBMCs, sampled from culture after CMV antigen stimulation. Every receptor here comes from a human donor in good health (CMV status not recorded). Some clones in this sample may be carry-over from other donors' samples.

This clonotype appeared many times. The chain couples TRBV7-9 to TRBJ1-2; D not certain. Germline V CDR1 and CDR2: SEHNR, FQNEAQ (reference sequence). CDR3 length: 15 residues. V was shortened by 0 bases and J by 6 bases, with 14 bases between the two germline ends. In DNA form, the CDR3 reads TGTGCCAGCAGCTTAGCCTCGGGTCCGAAGGATGGCTACACCTTC. The encoded protein is CASSLASGPKDGYTF.

The chain carries TRBV11-2 and TRBJ2-1; D is possibly TRBD1 or TRBD2 (6 bases each). This CDR3 spans 18 amino acids. The ends were cut back, 2 bases at V and 7 bases at J, with 24 bases in the middle. The germline CDR1 and CDR2 sequences are SGHAT and FQNNGV. CDR3 protein: CASSLWPEAGQETNEQFF. The CDR3 DNA reads TGTGCCAGCAGCTTATGGCCGGAGGCGGGACAAGAAACTAATGAGCAGTTCTTC.

V is TRBV6-2 or TRBV6-3 and J is TRBJ2-5; 10 bases agree with TRBD2. This CDR3 comprises 15 residues. Germline CDR1 reads MNHEY; CDR2 reads SVGEGT. The J segment lost 5 bases and the V segment lost 6 bases, leaving 9 bases of the junction unmatched. The CDR3 region has the DNA TGTGCCAGCAGCGAAAGGGAGCGGGGGGGGGAGACCCAGTACTTC. Translating it yields CASSERERGGETQYF.